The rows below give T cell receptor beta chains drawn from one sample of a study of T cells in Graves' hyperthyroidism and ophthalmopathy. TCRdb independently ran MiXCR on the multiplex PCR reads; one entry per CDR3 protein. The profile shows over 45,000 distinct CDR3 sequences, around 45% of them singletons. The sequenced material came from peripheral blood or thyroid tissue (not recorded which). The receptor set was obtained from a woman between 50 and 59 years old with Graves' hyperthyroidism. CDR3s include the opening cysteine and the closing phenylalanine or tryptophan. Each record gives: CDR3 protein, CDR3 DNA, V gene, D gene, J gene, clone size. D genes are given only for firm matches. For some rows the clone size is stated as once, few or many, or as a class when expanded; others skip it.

cdr3_aa: CATKGDRANYGYTF
cdr3_nt: TGTGCCACCAAAGGGGACAGGGCTAACTATGGCTACACCTTC
v_call: TRBV2
d_call: TRBD1
j_call: TRBJ1-2
clone_size: once

cdr3_aa: CASSPGTSGRTGKLFF
cdr3_nt: TGTGCCAGCAGCCCCGGGACTAGCGGGAGAACCGGGAAGCTGTTTTTT
v_call: TRBV7-3
d_call: TRBD2
j_call: TRBJ2-2
clone_size: many

cdr3_aa: CAIKRTSGRGETQYF
cdr3_nt: TGTGCCATCAAGAGAACTAGCGGGAGGGGAGAGACCCAGTACTTC
v_call: TRBV11-1
d_call: TRBD2
j_call: TRBJ2-5
clone_size: -

cdr3_aa: CASSVEARSRGYTF
cdr3_nt: TGTGCCAGCAGCGTAGAGGCAAGGAGTCGAGGCTACACCTTC
v_call: TRBV9
d_call: -
j_call: TRBJ1-2
clone_size: many

cdr3_aa: CASRNVGLGRYNEQFF
cdr3_nt: TGCGCCAGCAGAAATGTCGGACTAGGGAGGTACAATGAGCAGTTCTTC
v_call: TRBV10-2
d_call: TRBD2
j_call: TRBJ2-1
clone_size: many

cdr3_aa: CASSVGQGAYNEKLFF
cdr3_nt: TGTGCCAGCAGCGTAGGACAGGGGGCGTATAATGAAAAACTGTTTTTT
v_call: TRBV9
d_call: TRBD1
j_call: TRBJ1-4
clone_size: -

cdr3_aa: CASRSSRTTDTQYF
cdr3_nt: TGTGCCAGCAGGTCTAGTCGGACCACAGATACGCAGTATTTT
v_call: TRBV27
d_call: -
j_call: TRBJ2-3
clone_size: few

cdr3_aa: CASSLAAPPQPQHF
cdr3_nt: TGTGCCAGCAGCTTAGCTGCGCCTCCCCAGCCCCAGCATTTT
v_call: TRBV11-2
d_call: -
j_call: TRBJ1-5
clone_size: many

cdr3_aa: CASSLPAQVETQYF
cdr3_nt: TGTGCCAGCAGCTTACCCGCGCAAGTGGAGACCCAGTACTTC
v_call: TRBV7-6
d_call: -
j_call: TRBJ2-5
clone_size: medium-sized

cdr3_aa: CAISWGLANTGELFF
cdr3_nt: TGTGCCATCAGTTGGGGACTAGCGAACACCGGGGAGCTGTTTTTT
v_call: TRBV10-3
d_call: TRBD2
j_call: TRBJ2-2
clone_size: -

cdr3_aa: CASSLERPSAHTTYF
cdr3_nt: TGTGCCAGCAGCTTGGAAAGGCCTTCTGCGCACACCACATATTTT
v_call: TRBV5-1
d_call: -
j_call: TRBJ1-3
clone_size: -

cdr3_aa: CASSRTGYNQPQHF
cdr3_nt: TGTGCCAGTAGCCGGACGGGGTACAATCAGCCCCAGCATTTT
v_call: TRBV7-9
d_call: -
j_call: TRBJ1-5
clone_size: -

cdr3_aa: CSARPLAGAGTQYF
cdr3_nt: TGCAGTGCTAGGCCACTAGCGGGAGCGGGGACCCAGTACTTC
v_call: TRBV20-1
d_call: TRBD2
j_call: TRBJ2-5
clone_size: many

cdr3_aa: CASSPSRELSEQYF
cdr3_nt: TGTGCCAGCAGCCCCTCCAGGGAATTAAGCGAGCAGTACTTC
v_call: TRBV25-1
d_call: -
j_call: TRBJ2-7
clone_size: many

cdr3_aa: CASSPQGSSNQPQHF
cdr3_nt: TGTGCCAGCAGTCCACAGGGGAGTAGCAATCAGCCCCAGCATTTT
v_call: TRBV6-5
d_call: TRBD1
j_call: TRBJ1-5
clone_size: many

cdr3_aa: CSARAGATYNEQFF
cdr3_nt: TGCAGTGCTAGAGCGGGAGCGACCTACAATGAGCAGTTCTTC
v_call: TRBV20-1
d_call: -
j_call: TRBJ2-1
clone_size: -

cdr3_aa: CASSLEAGSSYEQYF
cdr3_nt: TGTGCCAGCAGCCTTGAGGCGGGGAGCTCCTACGAGCAGTACTTC
v_call: TRBV12-3/TRBV12-4
d_call: -
j_call: TRBJ2-7
clone_size: many

cdr3_aa: CAISALPTRATQYF
cdr3_nt: TGTGCCATCAGTGCCCTCCCGACGAGGGCGACCCAGTACTTC
v_call: TRBV10-3
d_call: -
j_call: TRBJ2-5
clone_size: -

cdr3_aa: CSARGDRGYTF
cdr3_nt: TGCAGTGCTAGAGGGGACAGGGGCTACACCTTC
v_call: TRBV20-1
d_call: TRBD1
j_call: TRBJ1-2
clone_size: -

cdr3_aa: CSAPGTGDRRNSYEQYF
cdr3_nt: TGCAGTGCGCCCGGGACAGGGGACCGGCGAAACTCCTACGAGCAGTACTTC
v_call: TRBV20-1
d_call: TRBD1
j_call: TRBJ2-7
clone_size: -

cdr3_aa: CASTRQAGGTEAFF
cdr3_nt: TGTGCCAGCACTAGACAGGCCGGGGGCACTGAAGCTTTCTTT
v_call: TRBV6-1
d_call: -
j_call: TRBJ1-1
clone_size: many

cdr3_aa: CASSLFRVIPGELFF
cdr3_nt: TGTGCCAGCAGTTTATTTCGTGTGATTCCCGGGGAGCTGTTTTTT
v_call: TRBV28
d_call: -
j_call: TRBJ2-2
clone_size: few

cdr3_aa: CVEGRDYGYTF
cdr3_nt: TGCGTTGAGGGGAGGGACTATGGCTACACCTTC
v_call: TRBV29-1
d_call: -
j_call: TRBJ1-2
clone_size: few

cdr3_aa: CAIRAAGVDQPQHF
cdr3_nt: TGTGCCATCAGGGCCGCAGGGGTGGATCAGCCCCAGCATTTT
v_call: TRBV10-3
d_call: -
j_call: TRBJ1-5
clone_size: -

cdr3_aa: CASRRDRGYHEQYF
cdr3_nt: TGCGCCAGTAGAAGGGACAGGGGTTATCACGAGCAGTACTTC
v_call: TRBV10-2
d_call: TRBD1
j_call: TRBJ2-7
clone_size: many

cdr3_aa: CASSPPGLAGNSAYEQYF
cdr3_nt: TGTGCCAGCAGCCCTCCCGGACTAGCGGGGAATTCAGCCTACGAGCAGTACTTC
v_call: TRBV7-2
d_call: TRBD2
j_call: TRBJ2-7
clone_size: -

cdr3_aa: CASSEAAGLAGHYSTDTQYF
cdr3_nt: TGTGCCAGCAGTGAAGCGGCAGGACTAGCGGGACATTATAGCACAGATACGCAGTATTTT
v_call: TRBV2
d_call: TRBD2
j_call: TRBJ2-3
clone_size: -

cdr3_aa: CASSGPGQGYEQYF
cdr3_nt: TGTGCCAGCAGCGGCCCGGGACAGGGCTACGAGCAGTACTTC
v_call: TRBV7-6
d_call: TRBD1
j_call: TRBJ2-7
clone_size: -

cdr3_aa: CAHSQGGIPPYEQYF
cdr3_nt: TGTGCCCATTCCCAGGGCGGGATTCCCCCCTACGAGCAGTACTTC
v_call: TRBV10-3
d_call: -
j_call: TRBJ2-7
clone_size: few

cdr3_aa: CAHSQGGSEETQYF
cdr3_nt: TGTGCCCATTCCCAGGGCGGGAGCGAAGAGACCCAGTACTTC
v_call: TRBV10-3
d_call: TRBD2
j_call: TRBJ2-5
clone_size: -

cdr3_aa: CASSFTIYEQYF
cdr3_nt: TGTGCCAGCAGCTTTACGATCTACGAGCAGTACTTC
v_call: TRBV7-8
d_call: -
j_call: TRBJ2-7
clone_size: -

cdr3_aa: CASSGQVPGAFF
cdr3_nt: TGTGCCAGCAGCGGACAGGTTCCCGGGGCTTTCTTT
v_call: TRBV12-3/TRBV12-4
d_call: TRBD1
j_call: TRBJ1-1
clone_size: -

cdr3_aa: CAGEGGGTEAFF
cdr3_nt: TGTGCCGGCGAGGGGGGGGGGACTGAAGCCTTCTTT
v_call: TRBV2
d_call: -
j_call: TRBJ1-1
clone_size: -

cdr3_aa: CASSSGQGGYYGYTF
cdr3_nt: TGTGCCAGCAGCTCGGGACAGGGAGGGTACTATGGCTACACCTTC
v_call: TRBV7-8
d_call: TRBD1
j_call: TRBJ1-2
clone_size: many

cdr3_aa: CASSRMGAGAETQYF
cdr3_nt: TGTGCCAGCAGTCGTATGGGGGCGGGAGCTGAGACCCAGTACTTC
v_call: TRBV7-8
d_call: -
j_call: TRBJ2-5
clone_size: -

cdr3_aa: CSARGSGSSYEQYF
cdr3_nt: TGCAGTGCTAGAGGAAGCGGGAGCTCCTACGAGCAGTACTTC
v_call: TRBV20-1
d_call: TRBD2
j_call: TRBJ2-7
clone_size: -

cdr3_aa: CAGSSFQGNNSPLHF
cdr3_nt: TGTGCCGGCAGCTCCTTCCAAGGGAATAATTCACCTCTCCACTTT
v_call: TRBV7-9
d_call: -
j_call: TRBJ1-6
clone_size: -

cdr3_aa: CASSLGRTNEKLFF
cdr3_nt: TGTGCCAGCAGCTTGGGACGGACTAATGAAAAACTGTTTTTT
v_call: TRBV7-2
d_call: -
j_call: TRBJ1-4
clone_size: -

cdr3_aa: CASSLVGPGDAFF
cdr3_nt: TGTGCCAGCAGCTTAGTGGGGCCCGGTGACGCTTTCTTT
v_call: TRBV11-2
d_call: -
j_call: TRBJ1-1
clone_size: many

cdr3_aa: CASSLLGRAEAFF
cdr3_nt: TGTGCCAGCAGCTTACTGGGGAGGGCTGAAGCTTTCTTT
v_call: TRBV11-1
d_call: -
j_call: TRBJ1-1
clone_size: -

cdr3_aa: CASSEPYSATGGSNQPQHF
cdr3_nt: TGTGCCAGCAGTGAACCGTACTCCGCCACGGGGGGGAGCAATCAGCCCCAGCATTTT
v_call: TRBV6-1
d_call: -
j_call: TRBJ1-5
clone_size: -

cdr3_aa: CASSSVGAHQPQHF
cdr3_nt: TGTGCCAGCAGTTCGGTCGGAGCTCATCAGCCCCAGCATTTT
v_call: TRBV27
d_call: -
j_call: TRBJ1-5
clone_size: few

cdr3_aa: CASSVAPRGGGETQYF
cdr3_nt: TGTGCCAGCAGCGTAGCCCCCCGGGGAGGTGGGGAGACCCAGTACTTC
v_call: TRBV9
d_call: -
j_call: TRBJ2-5
clone_size: medium-sized

cdr3_aa: CASSPKGWNTEAFF
cdr3_nt: TGTGCCAGTAGTCCGAAGGGGTGGAACACTGAAGCTTTCTTT
v_call: TRBV19
d_call: -
j_call: TRBJ1-1
clone_size: many

cdr3_aa: CASSEYPLATGGSNQPQHF
cdr3_nt: TGTGCCAGCAGCGAATACCCCCTCGCCACGGGGGGGAGCAATCAGCCCCAGCATTTT
v_call: TRBV13
d_call: -
j_call: TRBJ1-5
clone_size: -

cdr3_aa: CSVAKGLAGGPEETQYF
cdr3_nt: TGCAGCGTCGCCAAAGGACTAGCGGGAGGGCCGGAAGAGACCCAGTACTTC
v_call: TRBV29-1
d_call: TRBD2
j_call: TRBJ2-5
clone_size: -

cdr3_aa: CASSPAGGSYEQYF
cdr3_nt: TGTGCCAGCAGCCCAGCGGGAGGCTCCTACGAGCAGTACTTC
v_call: TRBV3-1
d_call: TRBD2
j_call: TRBJ2-7
clone_size: many

cdr3_aa: CASKGSGDTIYF
cdr3_nt: TGCGCCAGCAAAGGGTCGGGGGACACCATATATTTT
v_call: TRBV10-2
d_call: -
j_call: TRBJ1-3
clone_size: many